The sequence of this TCR beta chain was determined in a study of T cell repertoires in cytomegalovirus infection. Study as a whole: It can be stated that public TCR beta signatures indicated CMV infection as well as a matching HLA type. General study findings and limits: Within the response measured ex vivo, HLA-C-restricted CMV-specific TCR beta clonotypes were dominant. Based on cumulative public TCR beta family frequency, carriers of CMV plus the relevant HLA were identified.

One entry per CDR3 protein, called by TCRdb with MiXCR from the reads. Among 450,000 to 650,000 distinct CDR3 sequences listed, more than 25% were seen once. The V end was cut by 2 bases, the J end by 6 bases, with 13 bases between. This CDR3 has 15 residues. Germline CDR1 MNHEY, CDR2 SMNVEV (reference sequence). Comment on this clonotype: Its antigen is undetermined.

The chain combines TRBV27 with TRBJ2-2; a possible D gene is TRBD2 (7 bases). Sequenced input: PBMCs. This TCR derives from a human donor in good health (CMV status not recorded). Some clones in this sample may be carry-over from other donors' samples. The CDR3 nucleotides read TGTGCCAGCAGTTTACAGGGAGGGGGGTCCGGGGAGCTGTTTTTT. Translating it yields CASSLQGGGSGELFF.